The clone carrying this T cell receptor (beta chain) was seen a few times. Its antigen is currently unknown. With the library built for alpha chains, this beta chain is off target and its frequency is not meaningful. This sample stems from a study of spatial heterogeneity in lung cancer. J was trimmed by 3 bases and V by 6 bases; bases with no gene match: 7. This CDR3 contains 15 residues. The germline V gene has CDR1 MRHNA and CDR2 SNTAGT. Findings and limits, study-wide: Counts that tracked tumor mutation counts were those of expanded intratumoral alpha and beta TCRs.

Sample time point: sample taken at primary tumor resection. TCRdb passed the 5' RACE reads through MiXCR, listing each CDR3 protein once. The sample carries 6,000 to 7,500 distinct CDR3 sequences, 13% to 15% recorded once. The chain has TRBV6-4 and TRBJ1-1; TRBD1 aligns across 10 bases. The sequence was collected from a male donor with early-stage non-small cell lung cancer. The sample consisted of lung tumor tissue, taken at surgery. The CDR3 loop is CASRQDRGRDTEAFF. Written as DNA, the CDR3 is TGTGCCAGCAGACAAGACAGGGGGCGGGACACTGAAGCTTTCTTT.